Listed below are T cell receptor beta chains from one sample, sequenced in a study of T cell responses to AZD1222 COVID-19 vaccine. Sequencing used immunoSEQ multiplex PCR; TCRdb keeps in-frame clones, though not all of them. Of approximately 92,000 clones detected, around 90% appear once; the ten largest clones hold 22%. The sample was peripheral blood, taken on day 0 of AZD1222 vaccination. These TCRs come from an adult in good health. Each CDR3 is given without its conserved first and last residue. Each record gives: V gene, D gene, J gene, CDR3 protein. A D gene is named only where the DNA matches it firmly.

TRBV7-2	.	TRBJ2-7	ASSLSRLASYEQY
TRBV19	.	TRBJ1-5	ASSAWTASNQPQH
TRBV6-2/TRBV6-3	.	TRBJ2-7	ASSYVARSSYEQY
TRBV13	.	TRBJ2-7	ASSLGTPRRTYEQY
TRBV18	TRBD1	TRBJ2-2	ASSPSTGPSSGELF
TRBV6-5	.	TRBJ2-7	ASNSPRSYEQY
TRBV4-3	.	TRBJ2-1	ASSQGGNGVGYNEQF
TRBV6-5	.	TRBJ1-6	ASSILTGNNSPLH
TRBV28	.	TRBJ1-5	ASSLVPNQPQH
TRBV9	.	TRBJ2-4	ASSPNGLAKNIQY
TRBV29-1	.	TRBJ2-5	SVVPSAENSRETQY
TRBV7-2	.	TRBJ1-5	ASSLARSGVQPQH
TRBV11-2	.	TRBJ1-4	ASSLSDPELF
TRBV10-3	.	TRBJ1-5	AISERGNQPQH
TRBV19	.	TRBJ1-4	ASSGRRRGSNEKLF
TRBV12-3/TRBV12-4	.	TRBJ1-3	ASSFVASSTIY